This paragraph reports one T cell receptor beta chain. Sequencing was performed with immunoSEQ multiplex PCR; in TCRdb, only in-frame clones are kept and a portion is missing. The sample lists 45,000 to 55,000 clones, about 90% occurring once. The data belong to a study of T cell changes during pregnancy in multiple sclerosis. This CDR3 is 15 amino acids long. Between the trimmed V and J ends, which lost 2 bases and 4 bases, there was a span of 14 bases. In germline, CDR1 is LNHDA, CDR2 SQIVND (reference sequence). The receptor comes from a female donor in good health, enrolled as a control in a pregnancy study. V gene TRBV19 combines with J gene TRBJ1-2; the D gene is possibly TRBD1 (6 bases). This specimen consisted of CD4+ T cells from peripheral blood mononuclear cells, obtained after pregnancy. CDR3 nucleotide sequence: TGTGCCAGTAGTATAACAGGGAAAGTAGGCTATGGCTACACCTTC. Translated, it gives CASSITGKVGYGYTF.